This T cell receptor beta chain stems from a study of blood T cell repertoires in COVID-19. The wider study: Acute-phase and convalescent COVID-19 samples originated in the United States, Italy and Spain. In each case, the material was cDNA or gDNA derived from T cells, B-cell-depleted T cells, or PBMCs.

Method: immunoSEQ multiplex PCR; TCRdb's copy keeps in-frame clones and lacks some. The top ten hold more than 2% of the sample, which has about 300,000 clones, around 90% seen once. The germline CDR1 and CDR2 sequences are LGHDT and YNNKEL (reference sequence). CDR3 length: 15 residues. Trimming shortened V by 2 bases and J by 4 bases, and 14 bases separated the two germline ends. The sequenced material came from peripheral blood. The clonotype comes from a man aged 18 to 29 with active or convalescent COVID-19. The rearrangement uses TRBV3-1 (or the pseudogene TRBV3-2) and TRBJ1-2; D is unclear. DNA of the CDR3: TGTGCCAGCAGCCAATTTGAAGTCCCGGGCTATGGCTACACCTTC. It yields the protein CASSQFEVPGYGYTF.